The clone carrying this TCR beta chain appeared many times. As yet, its antigen is unknown. TCRdb itself ran the RT-PCR reads through MiXCR, one entry per CDR3 protein. The sample consists of about 570,000 distinct CDR3 sequences, 12% of them appearing once. This sample is drawn from a study of response to subunit inactivated influenza vaccine. Study-level results: The authors suggested that few new T cells are recruited per seasonal influenza vaccination.

This sample comprised PBMCs from blood, obtained on the day of vaccination. This TCR came from a man aged 45-65 years who received an inactivated influenza vaccine.

Here the CDR3 reads CASRSTGQGPLAGELFF. As DNA, the CDR3 is TGTGCCAGCAGGTCTACGGGACAGGGACCCCTCGCCGGGGAGCTGTTTTTT. This chain links TRBV12-3 or TRBV12-4 with TRBJ2-2; 9 bases line up with TRBD1. V trimming: 6 bases; J trimming: 6 bases; junction bases outside the gene matches: 14. The CDR3 is 17 residues long.